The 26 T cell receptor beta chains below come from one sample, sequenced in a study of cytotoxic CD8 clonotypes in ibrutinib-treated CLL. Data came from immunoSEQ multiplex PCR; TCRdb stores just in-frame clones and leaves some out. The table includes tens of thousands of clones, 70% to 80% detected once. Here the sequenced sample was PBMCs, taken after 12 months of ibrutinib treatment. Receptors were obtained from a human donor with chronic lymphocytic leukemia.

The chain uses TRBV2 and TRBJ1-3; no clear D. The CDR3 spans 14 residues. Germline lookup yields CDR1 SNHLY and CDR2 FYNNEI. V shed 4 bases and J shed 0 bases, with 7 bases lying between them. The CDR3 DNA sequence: TGTGCCAGCAGTGTGGGTTACTCTGGAAACACCATATATTTT. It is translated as CASSVGYSGNTIYF.

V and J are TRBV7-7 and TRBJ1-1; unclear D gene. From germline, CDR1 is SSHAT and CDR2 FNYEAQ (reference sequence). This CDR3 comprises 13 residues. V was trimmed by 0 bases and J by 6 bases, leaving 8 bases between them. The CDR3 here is CASSLALGAEAFF. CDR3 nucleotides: TGTGCCAGCAGCTTAGCGCTCGGGGCTGAAGCTTTCTTT.

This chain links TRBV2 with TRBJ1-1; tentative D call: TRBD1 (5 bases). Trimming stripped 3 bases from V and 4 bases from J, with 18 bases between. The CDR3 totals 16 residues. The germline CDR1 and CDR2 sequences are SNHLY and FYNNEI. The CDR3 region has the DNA TGTGCCAGCAGTGAGGGGGACCCCGGGTGGTCCACTGAAGCTTTCTTT. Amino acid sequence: CASSEGDPGWSTEAFF.

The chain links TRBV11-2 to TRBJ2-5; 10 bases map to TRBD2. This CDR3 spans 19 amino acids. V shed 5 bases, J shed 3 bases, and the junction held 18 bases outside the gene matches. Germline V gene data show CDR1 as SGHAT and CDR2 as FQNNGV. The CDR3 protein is CASSQGGLAGAPAKETQYF. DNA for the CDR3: TGTGCCAGCAGCCAGGGGGGGCTAGCGGGGGCCCCAGCTAAAGAGACCCAGTACTTC.

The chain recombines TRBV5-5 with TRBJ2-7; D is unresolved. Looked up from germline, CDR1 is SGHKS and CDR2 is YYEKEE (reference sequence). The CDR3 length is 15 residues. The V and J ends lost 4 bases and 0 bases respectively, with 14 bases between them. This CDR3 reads CASSTGPSSSYEQYF. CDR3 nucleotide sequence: TGTGCCAGCAGCACCGGGCCCTCTAGCTCCTACGAGCAGTACTTC.

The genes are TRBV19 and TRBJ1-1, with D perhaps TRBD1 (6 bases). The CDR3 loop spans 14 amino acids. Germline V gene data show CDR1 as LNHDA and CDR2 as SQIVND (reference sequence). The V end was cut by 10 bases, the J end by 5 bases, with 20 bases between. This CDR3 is CATHNITRGTEAFF. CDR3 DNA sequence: TGTGCCACCCACAATATTACCAGGGGAACTGAAGCTTTCTTT.

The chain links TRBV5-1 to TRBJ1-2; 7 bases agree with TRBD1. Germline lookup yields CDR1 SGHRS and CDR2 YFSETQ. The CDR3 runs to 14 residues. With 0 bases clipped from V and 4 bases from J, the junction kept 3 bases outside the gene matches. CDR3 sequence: CASSLGGTVYGYTF. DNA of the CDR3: TGCGCCAGCAGCTTGGGGGGGACAGTCTATGGCTACACCTTC.

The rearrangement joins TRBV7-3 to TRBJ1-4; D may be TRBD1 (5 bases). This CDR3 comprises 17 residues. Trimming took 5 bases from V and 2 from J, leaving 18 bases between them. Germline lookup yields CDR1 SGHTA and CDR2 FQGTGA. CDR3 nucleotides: TGTGCCAGCAGCCCCCTCCCCTGGGACGTTACTAATGAAAAACTGTTTTTT. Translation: CASSPLPWDVTNEKLFF. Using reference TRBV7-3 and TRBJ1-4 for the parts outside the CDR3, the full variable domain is GAGVSQTPSNKVTEKGKYVELRCDPISGHTALYWYRQSLGQGPEFLIYFQGTGAADDSGLPNDRFFAVRPEGSVSTLKIQRTERGDSAVYLCASSPLPWDVTNEKLFFGSGTQLSVL.

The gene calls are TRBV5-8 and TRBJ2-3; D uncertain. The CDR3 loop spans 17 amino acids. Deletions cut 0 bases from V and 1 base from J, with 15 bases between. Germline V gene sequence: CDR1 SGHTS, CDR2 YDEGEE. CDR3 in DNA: TGTGCCAGCAGCTTGGCCCCTATGGGTTGGGGCACAGATACGCAGTATTTT. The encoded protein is CASSLAPMGWGTDTQYF.

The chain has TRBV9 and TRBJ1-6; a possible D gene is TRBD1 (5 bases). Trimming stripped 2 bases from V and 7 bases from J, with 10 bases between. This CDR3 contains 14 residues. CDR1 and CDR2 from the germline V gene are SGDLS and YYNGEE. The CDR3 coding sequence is TGTGCCAGCAGCGTCCTCTGGGACAATTCACCCCTCCACTTT. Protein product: CASSVLWDNSPLHF.

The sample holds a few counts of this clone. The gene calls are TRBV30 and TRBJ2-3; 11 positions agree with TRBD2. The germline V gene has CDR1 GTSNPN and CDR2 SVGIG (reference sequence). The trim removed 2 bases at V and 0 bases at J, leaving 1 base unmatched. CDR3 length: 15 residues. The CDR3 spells CAWSRLAGSTDTQYF. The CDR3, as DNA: TGTGCCTGGAGTAGACTAGCGGGGAGCACAGATACGCAGTATTTT.

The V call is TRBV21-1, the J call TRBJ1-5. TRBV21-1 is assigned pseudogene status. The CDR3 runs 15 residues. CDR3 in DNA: TGTGCAGTGGGGGAACCCAGAGTTAGCAATCAGCCCCAGCATTTT. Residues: CAVGEPRVSNQPQHF.

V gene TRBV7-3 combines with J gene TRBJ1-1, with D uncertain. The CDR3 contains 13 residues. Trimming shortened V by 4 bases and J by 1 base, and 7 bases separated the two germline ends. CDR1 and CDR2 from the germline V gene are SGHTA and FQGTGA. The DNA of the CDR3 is TGTGCCAGCAGCTCCCCGGGGAACACTGAAGCTTTCTTT. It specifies CASSSPGNTEAFF.

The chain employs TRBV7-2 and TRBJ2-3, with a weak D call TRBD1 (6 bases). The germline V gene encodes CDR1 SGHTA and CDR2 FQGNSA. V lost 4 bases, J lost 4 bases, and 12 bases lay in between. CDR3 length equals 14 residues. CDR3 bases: TGTGCCAGCAGCTCGCAGGGGAGCTCAGATACGCAGTATTTT. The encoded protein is CASSSQGSSDTQYF. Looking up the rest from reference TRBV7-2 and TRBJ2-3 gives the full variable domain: GAGVSQSPSNKVTEKGKDVELRCDPISGHTALYWYRQSLGQGLEFLIYFQGNSAPDKSGLPSDRFSAERTGGSVSTLTIQRTQQEDSAVYLCASSSQGSSDTQYFGPGTRLTVL.

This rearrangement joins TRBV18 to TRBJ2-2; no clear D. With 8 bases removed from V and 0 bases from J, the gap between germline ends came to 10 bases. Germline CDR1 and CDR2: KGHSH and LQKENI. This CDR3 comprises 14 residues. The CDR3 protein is CASARAPNTGELFF. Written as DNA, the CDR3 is TGTGCCAGCGCCCGGGCGCCGAACACCGGGGAGCTGTTTTTT.

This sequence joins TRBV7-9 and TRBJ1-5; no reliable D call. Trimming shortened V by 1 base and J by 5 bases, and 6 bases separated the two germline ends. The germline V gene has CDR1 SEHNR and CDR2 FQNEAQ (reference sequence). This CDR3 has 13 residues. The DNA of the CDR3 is TGTGCCAGCAGCTTAGTCGGGGATCAGCCCCAGCATTTT. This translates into CASSLVGDQPQHF. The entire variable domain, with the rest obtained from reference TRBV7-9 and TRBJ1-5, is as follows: DTGVSQNPRHKITKRGQNVTFRCDPISEHNRLYWYRQTLGQGPEFLTYFQNEAQLEKSRLLSDRFSAERPKGSFSTLEIQRTEQGDSAMYLCASSLVGDQPQHFGDGTRLSIL.

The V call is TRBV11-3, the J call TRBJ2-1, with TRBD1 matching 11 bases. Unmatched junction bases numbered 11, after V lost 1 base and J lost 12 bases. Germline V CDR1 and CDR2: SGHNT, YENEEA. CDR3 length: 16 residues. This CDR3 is CASSLGTGTGGSGQFF. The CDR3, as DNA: TGTGCCAGCAGCTTAGGGACCGGGACAGGGGGGAGTGGGCAGTTCTTC.

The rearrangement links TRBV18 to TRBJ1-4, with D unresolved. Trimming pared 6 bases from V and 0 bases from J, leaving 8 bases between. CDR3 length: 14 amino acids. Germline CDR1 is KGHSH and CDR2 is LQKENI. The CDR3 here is CASSPGTTNEKLFF. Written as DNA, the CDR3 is TGTGCCAGCTCCCCGGGAACAACTAATGAAAAACTGTTTTTT.

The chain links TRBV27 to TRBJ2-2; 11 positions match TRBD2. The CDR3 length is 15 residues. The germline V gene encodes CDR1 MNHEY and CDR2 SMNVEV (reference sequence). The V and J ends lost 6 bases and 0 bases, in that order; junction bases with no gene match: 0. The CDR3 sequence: CASRGLAANTGELFF. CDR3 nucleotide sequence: TGTGCCAGCAGGGGACTAGCGGCGAACACCGGGGAGCTGTTTTTT.

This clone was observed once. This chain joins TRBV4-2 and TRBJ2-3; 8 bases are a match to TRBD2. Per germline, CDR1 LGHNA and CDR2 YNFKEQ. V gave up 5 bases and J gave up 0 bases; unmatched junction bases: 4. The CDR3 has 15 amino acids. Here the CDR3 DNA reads TGTGCCAGCAGCGGACTAGCTGGGAGCACAGATACGCAGTATTTT. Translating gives CASSGLAGSTDTQYF.

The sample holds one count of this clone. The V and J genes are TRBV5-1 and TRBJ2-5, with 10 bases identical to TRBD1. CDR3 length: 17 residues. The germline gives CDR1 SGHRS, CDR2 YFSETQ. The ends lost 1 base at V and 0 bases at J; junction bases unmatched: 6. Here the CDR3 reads CASSLSSGTGDQETQYF. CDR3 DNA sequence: TGCGCCAGCAGCTTGAGTTCCGGGACAGGGGACCAAGAGACCCAGTACTTC.

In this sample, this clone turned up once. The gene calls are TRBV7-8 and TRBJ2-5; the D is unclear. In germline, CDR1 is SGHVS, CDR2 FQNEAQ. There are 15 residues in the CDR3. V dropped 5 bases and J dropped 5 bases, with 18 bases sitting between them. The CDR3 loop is CASSLLLSRGETQYF. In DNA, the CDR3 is TGTGCCAGCAGCCTGTTGCTATCCCGTGGGGAGACCCAGTACTTC.

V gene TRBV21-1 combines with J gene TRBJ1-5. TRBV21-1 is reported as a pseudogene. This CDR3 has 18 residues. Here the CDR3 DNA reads TGTGCCAGCAGCCAACTGGGGGGTCGGGGGTATAGCAATCAGCCCCAGCATTTT. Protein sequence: CASSQLGGRGYSNQPQHF.

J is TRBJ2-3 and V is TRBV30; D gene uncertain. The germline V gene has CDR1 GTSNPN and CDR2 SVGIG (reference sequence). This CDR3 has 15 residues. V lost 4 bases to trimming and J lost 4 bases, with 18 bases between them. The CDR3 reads CAWKSRPDWADTQYF. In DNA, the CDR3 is TGTGCCTGGAAATCCCGGCCAGACTGGGCAGATACGCAGTATTTT.

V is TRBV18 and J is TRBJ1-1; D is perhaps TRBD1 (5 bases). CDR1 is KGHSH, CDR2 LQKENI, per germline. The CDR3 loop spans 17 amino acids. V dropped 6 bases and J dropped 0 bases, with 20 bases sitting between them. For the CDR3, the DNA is TGTGCCAGCTCCCCTAGCGTCGCAGGGAAAATGAACACTGAAGCTTTCTTT. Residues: CASSPSVAGKMNTEAFF. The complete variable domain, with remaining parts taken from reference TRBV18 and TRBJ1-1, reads NAGVMQNPRHLVRRRGQEARLRCSPMKGHSHVYWYRQLPEEGLKFMVYLQKENIIDESGMPKERFSAEFPKEGPSILRIQQVVRGDSAAYFCASSPSVAGKMNTEAFFGQGTRLTVV.

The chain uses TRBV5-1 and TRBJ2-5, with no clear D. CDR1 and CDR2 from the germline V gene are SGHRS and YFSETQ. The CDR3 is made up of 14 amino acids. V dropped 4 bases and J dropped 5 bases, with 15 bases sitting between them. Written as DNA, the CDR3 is TGCGCCAGCAGCCCCGCGCCGCCGCGGGAGACCCAGTACTTC. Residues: CASSPAPPRETQYF.